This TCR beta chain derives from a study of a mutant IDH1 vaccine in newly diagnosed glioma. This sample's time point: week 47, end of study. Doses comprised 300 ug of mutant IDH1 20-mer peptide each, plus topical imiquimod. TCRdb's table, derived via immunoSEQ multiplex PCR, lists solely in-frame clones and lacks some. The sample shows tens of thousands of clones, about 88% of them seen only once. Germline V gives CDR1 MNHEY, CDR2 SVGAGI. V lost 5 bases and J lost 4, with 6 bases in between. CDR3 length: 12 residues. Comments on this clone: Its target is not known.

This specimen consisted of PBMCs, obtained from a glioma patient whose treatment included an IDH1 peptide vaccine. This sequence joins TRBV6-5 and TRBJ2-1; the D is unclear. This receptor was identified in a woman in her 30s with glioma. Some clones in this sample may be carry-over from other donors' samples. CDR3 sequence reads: CASSNDYNEQFF. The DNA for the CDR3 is TGTGCCAGCAGTAACGATTACAATGAGCAGTTCTTC.